This is a list of T cell receptor beta chains from one sample in a study of shared clonotypes between healthy human individuals. Clones were read by immunoSEQ multiplex PCR, and TCRdb kept only the in-frame ones, dropping some. The sample shows hundreds of thousands of clones, more than 85% of them seen only once. The sample consisted of naive CD8+ T cells sorted from blood. These receptor sequences come from a young man in good health. Both conserved end residues are part of each CDR3.

TRBJ1-5 | TRBV27 | CASKGGNQPQHF
TRBJ2-2 | TRBV7-9 | CASSGARGQGFSNTGELFF
TRBJ1-1 | TRBV30 | CAWSPIRQGGIEAFF
TRBJ2-7 | TRBV4-3 | CASSQGTGGSYEQYF
TRBJ1-5 | TRBV27 | CASRGQGSNQPQHF
TRBJ2-1 | TRBV14 | CASSQVYDEQFF
TRBJ2-1 | TRBV11-2 | CASSLGLIYEQFF
TRBJ2-1 | TRBV5-1 | CASSLPATPYWGEQFF
TRBJ2-3 | TRBV5-1 | CASTFRGYAGNTDTQYF
TRBJ1-5 | TRBV19 | CASSIGQGSGWPQHF
TRBJ1-1 | TRBV19 | CASSFPGKNTEAFF
TRBJ2-3 | TRBV2 | CASIGWEGSTDTQYF
TRBJ1-5 | TRBV21-1 | CASSTWTGTKDQPQHF
TRBJ1-1 | TRBV14 | CASSQLVGEGEAFF
TRBJ2-7 | TRBV7-7 | CASSLGTAYEQYF
- | TRBV27 | CASSLFQGTSYEQYF
TRBJ2-7 | TRBV7-8 | CASSLKARSYEQYF
TRBJ1-5 | TRBV27 | CASSIQGINQPQHF
TRBJ2-7 | TRBV7-9 | CASSRDRGAYEQYF
TRBJ1-1 | TRBV6-1 | CASSLPNTEAFF
TRBJ2-1 | TRBV29-1 | CSAGPPPSYNEQFF
TRBJ1-2 | TRBV4-3 | CASSQGDGIYGYTF